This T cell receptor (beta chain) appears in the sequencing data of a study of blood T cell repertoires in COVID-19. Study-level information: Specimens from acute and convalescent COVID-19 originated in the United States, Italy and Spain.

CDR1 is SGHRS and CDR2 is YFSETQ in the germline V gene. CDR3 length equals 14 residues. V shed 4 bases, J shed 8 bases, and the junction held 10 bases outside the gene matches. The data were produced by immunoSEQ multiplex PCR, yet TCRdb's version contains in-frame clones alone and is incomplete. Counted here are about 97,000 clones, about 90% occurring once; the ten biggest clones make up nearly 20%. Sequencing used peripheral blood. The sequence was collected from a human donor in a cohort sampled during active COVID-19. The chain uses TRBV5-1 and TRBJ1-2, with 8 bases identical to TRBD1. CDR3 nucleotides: TGCGCCAGCAGCCGAGGGACAGGCTTGCGAGGCTACACCTTC. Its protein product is CASSRGTGLRGYTF.